The following is a T cell receptor beta chain sequence with its context. Its antigen is undetermined. The data were taken from a study of T cells after yellow fever vaccination. Conversion of TCR transcripts into cDNA relied on 5'RACE template switching, which added a universal primer site and UMIs. TCRdb re-analysed the 5' RACE reads in MiXCR, keeping a single row per CDR3 protein. The sample yields some 350,000 distinct CDR3 sequences, over 3.5% seen once. Study-level results: It was a small share of clonotypes that appeared in both CD4 and CD8 compartments. Repertoires sorted by FACS could include abundant clonotypes that are contaminants from the bulk population. Most primary-vaccination clones reappeared after the booster (approximately 95% CD4, about 90% CD8).

This clonotype was obtained from a man younger than 35 who received the YFV17D yellow fever vaccine. This specimen was PBMCs, taken 5 days after the yellow fever booster vaccination.

The CDR3 reads CASWGGSGNTIYF. The CDR3, as DNA: TGTGCCAGCTGGGGCGGGTCTGGAAACACCATATATTTT. The chain has TRBV7-9 and TRBJ1-3; D possibly corresponds to TRBD1 (5 bases). The germline gives CDR1 SEHNR, CDR2 FQNEAQ (reference sequence). The CDR3 is 13 amino acids. Between the trimmed V and J ends, which lost 8 bases and 1 base, there was a span of 9 bases.